Below, 11 T cell receptor beta chains from the same sample are listed, as sequenced in a study of cytomegalovirus exposure and HLA in healthy donors. PCR primers comprised 60 Vbeta and 13 Jbeta primers. Profiled with immunoSEQ multiplex PCR; TCRdb holds only in-frame clones, not every one. The sample has about 77,000 clones, around 79% seen once. The sample taken for sequencing was PBMCs. The receptors were gathered from a man aged 40-49 years in good health and CMV-seronegative.

V is TRBV9 and J is TRBJ1-1; no clear D gene. The CDR3 is made up of 15 amino acids. The germline V gene has CDR1 SGDLS and CDR2 YYNGEE. V gave up 1 base and J gave up 0 bases, with 10 bases separating them. The CDR3 protein is CASSVTAGMNTEAFF. The CDR3 DNA is TGTGCCAGCAGCGTAACGGCGGGGATGAACACTGAAGCTTTCTTT.

This clone occurred a few times. Written as DNA, the CDR3 is TGTGCCAGCTCATGGTTTGGACAGGGGGCAGATGAGCAGTTCTTC. The encoded protein is CASSWFGQGADEQFF. The chain joins TRBV18 to TRBJ2-1, with 11 bases identical to TRBD1. Trimming took 5 bases from V and 8 from J; bases not matched to a gene: 8. The CDR3 length is 15 residues. CDR1 and CDR2 (germline): KGHSH, LQKENI.

The chain has TRBV19 and TRBJ2-1; TRBD2 agrees at 11 bases. Per the germline V gene, CDR1 is LNHDA and CDR2 is SQIVND (reference sequence). The CDR3 totals 14 residues. V was pared by 10 bases and J by 8 bases, with 10 bases of the junction left unmatched. The CDR3 reads CATKTSGSRYEQFF. The CDR3 region has the DNA TGTGCCACCAAAACTAGCGGGAGTCGATATGAGCAGTTCTTC.

The genes are TRBV30 and TRBJ2-1; TRBD2 agrees at 7 bases. The CDR3 is 15 amino acids. V lost 8 bases, J lost 7 bases, and 17 bases stayed unmatched. Germline V gives CDR1 GTSNPN, CDR2 SVGIG (reference sequence). The CDR3 sequence is CASAGGSHSGNEQFF. The CDR3 DNA is TGTGCCAGCGCCGGCGGGAGTCATTCAGGTAATGAGCAGTTCTTC.

The rearrangement joins TRBV7-2 to TRBJ1-1; a possible D gene is TRBD1 (6 bases). V lost 3 bases to trimming and J lost 0 bases, with 8 bases between them. The CDR3 is 14 amino acids. Germline CDR1 and CDR2: SGHTA and FQGNSA. CDR3 sequence: CASSFDRMNTEAFF. Written as DNA, the CDR3 is TGTGCCAGCAGCTTCGACAGGATGAACACTGAAGCTTTCTTT.

The rearrangement uses TRBV2 and TRBJ1-5, with TRBD1 identical over 7 bases. The CDR3 contains 15 residues. CDR1 SNHLY and CDR2 FYNNEI come from the germline V gene. With V trimmed by 6 bases and J by 0 bases, 5 bases remained unmatched. The CDR3 coding sequence is TGTGCCAGCAGCGCGGGACAGATTAGCAATCAGCCCCAGCATTTT. It yields the protein CASSAGQISNQPQHF.

This clone showed up just a few times. The rearrangement links TRBV18 to TRBJ1-2, with D possibly being TRBD1 (5 bases). This CDR3 has 14 residues. V was shortened by 6 bases and J by 0 bases, with 11 bases between the two germline ends. Germline CDR1 KGHSH, CDR2 LQKENI. CDR3 DNA: TGTGCCAGCTCTTTTGGGGCAACTAACTATGGCTACACCTTC. Protein: CASSFGATNYGYTF.

CDR3 bases: TGTGCCAGCAGCTGGGACCGGACAGGGAGGCAGCCCCAGCATTTT. Amino acids: CASSWDRTGRQPQHF. The chain employs TRBV11-3 and TRBJ1-5; 8 bases agree with TRBD1. The CDR3 covers 15 residues. CDR1 SGHNT and CDR2 YENEEA come from the germline V gene. The V and J ends lost 4 bases and 7 bases, in that order; junction bases with no gene match: 9.

This chain connects TRBV7-9 to TRBJ2-2; the match to TRBD2 covers 10 bases. The length of the CDR3 is 19 residues. From germline, CDR1 is SEHNR and CDR2 FQNEAQ (reference sequence). With V trimmed by 5 bases and J by 1 base, 13 bases remained unmatched. DNA of the CDR3: TGTGCCAGCAGCGTCGGACTAGCGGTATTCTTCCGGAACACCGGGGAGCTGTTTTTT. Translating gives CASSVGLAVFFRNTGELFF.

The V call is TRBV7-2, the J call TRBJ2-1, with a possible D match to TRBD2 (5 bases). Germline V CDR1 and CDR2: SGHTA, FQGNSA. CDR3 length equals 15 residues. V was shortened by 3 bases and J by 10 bases, with 19 bases between the two germline ends. The chain's CDR3 is CASSFQDSPVGEQFF. The DNA of the CDR3 is TGTGCCAGCAGCTTCCAGGACTCCCCAGTAGGGGAGCAGTTCTTC.

The chain carries TRBV5-1 and TRBJ2-5; TRBD1 matches at 11 bases. Germline loops: CDR1 SGHRS, CDR2 YFSETQ. The V gene end was trimmed by 2 bases and the J gene end by 2 bases; junction bases not matched to a gene: 8. The CDR3 has 17 amino acids. In nucleotides, the CDR3 is TGCGCCAGCAGCTTACAGTCCCGGGACAGGGGGCAAGAGACCCAGTACTTC. It specifies CASSLQSRDRGQETQYF. Full variable domain (remainder filled in from reference TRBV5-1 and TRBJ2-5): KAGVTQTPRYLIKTRGQQVTLSCSPISGHRSVSWYQQTPGQGLQFLFEYFSETQRNKGNFPGRFSGRQFSNSRSEMNVSTLELGDSALYLCASSLQSRDRGQETQYFGPGTRLLVL.